Shown below are 21 T cell receptor beta chains from a single sample sequenced in a study of blood T cell repertoires in COVID-19. TCRdb's copy holds only in-frame clones and misses some; the assay was immunoSEQ multiplex PCR. This sample carries about 80,000 clones, approximately 80% of them seen once, and the ten largest clones take 30% to 45%. Sequencing used peripheral blood. These receptors came from a woman aged 65 to 85 with acute or convalescent COVID-19.

There are a few counts of this clone. The V and J genes are TRBV6-2 or TRBV6-3 and TRBJ2-7; the D gene is possibly TRBD2 (6 bases). CDR1 is MNHEY and CDR2 is SVGEGT in the germline V gene. V was shortened by 2 bases and J by 3 bases, with 8 bases between the two germline ends. This CDR3 contains 13 residues. The CDR3 coding sequence is TGTGCCAGCAGTTACCCGGGGGACTACGAGCAGTACTTC. The encoded protein is CASSYPGDYEQYF.

V usage is TRBV29-1 and J usage is TRBJ1-4; 8 bases are shared with TRBD1. The trim removed 7 bases at V and 2 bases at J, leaving 12 bases unmatched. This CDR3 has 16 residues. Germline CDR1 SQVTM, CDR2 ANQGSEA. The CDR3 nucleotides are TGCAGCGCGTCGGACAGGGCGAGTGGCACTAATGAAAAACTGTTTTTT. Its protein is CSASDRASGTNEKLFF.

This chain links TRBV19 with TRBJ1-5, with TRBD1 as a possible D gene (6 bases). The germline V gene has CDR1 LNHDA and CDR2 SQIVND (reference sequence). This CDR3 is 16 amino acids long. V shed 7 bases and J shed 10 bases, with 26 bases lying between them. This chain's CDR3 is CASKTGAGVAYGPQHF. CDR3 DNA: TGTGCCAGTAAGACAGGAGCGGGGGTGGCCTATGGACCCCAGCATTTT.

V gene TRBV13 combines with J gene TRBJ2-3, with 10 bases that match TRBD1. This CDR3 is 17 amino acids long. CDR1 and CDR2 (germline): PRHDT, FYEKMQ (reference sequence). V shed 5 bases, J shed 1 base, and the junction held 9 bases outside the gene matches. The CDR3 reads CASSVKWDRGGTDTQYF. CDR3 coding DNA: TGTGCCAGCAGCGTAAAATGGGACAGGGGAGGCACAGATACGCAGTATTTT.

The chain employs TRBV28 and TRBJ1-1, with D unclear. The V gene lost 2 bases and the J gene lost 4 bases, with 11 bases spanning the gap. The CDR3 runs 14 residues. The germline V gene has CDR1 MDHEN and CDR2 SYDVKM. CDR3 in amino acids: CASSLARGITEAFF. The CDR3 DNA sequence: TGTGCCAGCAGTTTAGCACGCGGAATCACTGAAGCTTTCTTT.

The rearrangement joins TRBV9 to TRBJ2-2, with D tentatively TRBD2 (5 bases). CDR1 SGDLS and CDR2 YYNGEE come from the germline V gene. V lost 2 bases, J lost 2 bases, and 10 bases lay in between. The CDR3 covers 15 residues. For the CDR3, the DNA is TGTGCCAGCAGCGTGGGAGACCATAACACCGGGGAGCTGTTTTTT. It yields the protein CASSVGDHNTGELFF. The whole variable domain, filled in from reference TRBV9 and TRBJ2-2, reads DSGVTQTPKHLITATGQRVTLRCSPRSGDLSVYWYQQSLDQGLQFLIQYYNGEERAKGNILERFSAQQFPDLHSELNLSSLELGDSALYFCASSVGDHNTGELFFGEGSRLTVL.

This rearrangement joins TRBV2 to TRBJ1-1; D may be TRBD1 (5 bases). The CDR3 loop spans 15 amino acids. V was pared by 6 bases and J by 1 base, with 15 bases between. Germline values: CDR1 SNHLY, CDR2 FYNNEI. CDR3 coding DNA: TGTGCCAGCAGGGGCCCCCAAGGGGCGAACACTGAAGCTTTCTTT. This gives the protein CASRGPQGANTEAFF.

The V call is TRBV12-5, the J call TRBJ2-1; the match to TRBD2 covers 13 bases. The CDR3 length is 17 residues. CDR1 and CDR2 (germline): LGHNT, FRNRAP. J was trimmed by 4 bases and V by 4 bases; bases with no gene match: 7. Here the CDR3 reads CASGSGLAGEGYNEQFF. The DNA for the CDR3 is TGTGCTAGTGGTTCAGGACTAGCGGGAGAAGGGTACAATGAGCAGTTCTTC.

The V and J genes are TRBV4-2 and TRBJ2-3; TRBD2 matches 13 bases. Looked up from germline, CDR1 is LGHNA and CDR2 is YNFKEQ. The CDR3 is 20 amino acids. With 4 bases clipped from V and 3 bases from J, the junction kept 16 bases outside the gene matches. The CDR3 nucleotides read TGTGCCAGCAGCCGGGGGACTAGCGGGACCCTTGCTTCAACTACAGATACGCAGTATTTT. Protein sequence: CASSRGTSGTLASTTDTQYF.

V and J are TRBV2 and TRBJ1-1; no firm D call. CDR1 and CDR2 (germline): SNHLY, FYNNEI. V lost 4 bases, J lost 5 bases, and 14 bases lay in between. This CDR3 has 14 residues. The CDR3 is CASSVAWAGTEAFF. In DNA form, the CDR3 reads TGTGCCAGCAGTGTGGCTTGGGCGGGGACTGAAGCTTTCTTT.

The V call is TRBV7-9, the J call TRBJ2-5, with D hard to call. CDR3 size: 14 residues. Trimming took off 4 bases at V and 1 base at J, with 10 bases between the two ends. CDR1 and CDR2 from the germline V gene are SEHNR and FQNEAQ (reference sequence). CDR3 protein: CASSSGLVQETQYF. The DNA of the CDR3 is TGTGCCAGCAGCTCCGGGTTAGTCCAAGAGACCCAGTACTTC.

This clone was seen only a few times. The chain employs TRBV10-3 and TRBJ2-1; D call uncertain. Germline CDR1 and CDR2: ENHRY and SYGVKD. The CDR3 is 15 amino acids. The V and J ends lost 3 bases and 7 bases respectively, with 16 bases between them. The CDR3 loop reads CAISDYVGVRNEQFF. CDR3 nucleotides: TGTGCCATCAGTGATTACGTGGGCGTAAGGAATGAGCAGTTCTTC.

The chain uses TRBV30 and TRBJ2-2; TRBD1 matches 9 bases. Germline V lookup: CDR1 GTSNPN, CDR2 SVGIG (reference sequence). The CDR3 runs 17 residues. The V and J ends lost 3 bases and 1 base, in that order; junction bases with no gene match: 9. The CDR3 protein is CAWRKDRGSRNTGELFF. CDR3 nucleotides: TGTGCCTGGAGGAAGGACAGGGGATCGAGGAACACCGGGGAGCTGTTTTTT.

The V and J genes are TRBV5-6 and TRBJ2-1; TRBD2 matches at 13 bases. Germline V gene data show CDR1 as SGHDT and CDR2 as YYEEEE. CDR3 length: 17 amino acids. The trim removed 3 bases at V and 5 bases at J, leaving 8 bases unmatched. CDR3 DNA sequence: TGTGCCAGCAGCTCGGGACTAGCGGGGTACACCAACAATGAGCAGTTCTTC. Residues: CASSSGLAGYTNNEQFF.

There are a few counts of this clone. V and J are TRBV29-1 and TRBJ2-7; possible D gene TRBD1, 6 bases. The CDR3 totals 15 residues. CDR1 is SQVTM, CDR2 ANQGSEA, per germline. The V end lost 4 bases, the J end lost 1 base, and 17 bases lay between the germline ends. The CDR3 bases are TGCAGCGTTGTCGGAAGACAGGACCATTCCTACGAGCAGTACTTC. It codes for CSVVGRQDHSYEQYF.

V usage is TRBV5-8 and J usage is TRBJ1-5; tentative D call: TRBD1 (5 bases). V lost 0 bases, J lost 3 bases, and 16 bases lay in between. CDR3 length: 17 amino acids. The germline V gene encodes CDR1 SGHTS and CDR2 YDEGEE. The CDR3 protein is CASSLALGGGSNQPQHF. The CDR3, as DNA: TGTGCCAGCAGCTTGGCCCTGGGCGGGGGATCCAATCAGCCCCAGCATTTT.

The chain couples TRBV7-9 to TRBJ1-2, with D maybe TRBD1 (6 bases). The CDR3 is made up of 14 amino acids. V lost 5 bases and J lost 5, with 15 bases in between. From germline, CDR1 is SEHNR and CDR2 FQNEAQ (reference sequence). The CDR3 region has the DNA TGTGCCAGCAGCGGGGACAACAGAAGGTATGGCTACACCTTC. Translating gives CASSGDNRRYGYTF.

V is TRBV19 and J is TRBJ1-5; D is uncertain. The ends were cut back, 3 bases at V and 1 base at J, with 10 bases in the middle. The V gene's germline CDR1 is LNHDA and CDR2 SQIVND (reference sequence). The CDR3 extends over 15 amino acids. Written as DNA, the CDR3 is TGTGCCAGTAGTATTTCAGTCTCGAGCAATCAGCCCCAGCATTTT. Protein sequence: CASSISVSSNQPQHF.

V gene TRBV30 combines with J gene TRBJ2-1; 10 bases match TRBD2. Trimming removed 5 bases from V and 7 bases from J; junction bases left unmatched: 11. The germline V gene has CDR1 GTSNPN and CDR2 SVGIG (reference sequence). This CDR3 contains 15 residues. CDR3 in amino acids: CAWSLGLAGENEQFF. The CDR3 DNA sequence: TGTGCCTGGTCCCTAGGGCTAGCGGGAGAGAATGAGCAGTTCTTC. The complete variable domain, with remaining parts taken from reference TRBV30 and TRBJ2-1, reads SQTIHQWPATLVQPVGSPLSLECTVEGTSNPNLYWYRQAAGRGLQLLFYSVGIGQISSEVPQNLSASRPQDRQFILSSKKLLLSDSGFYLCAWSLGLAGENEQFFGPGTRLTVL.

V and J are TRBV5-8 and TRBJ1-5; D ambiguous. The CDR3 consists of 14 residues. The V gene's germline CDR1 is SGHTS and CDR2 YDEGEE. V lost 0 bases, J lost 9 bases, and 13 bases lay in between. Here the CDR3 DNA reads TGTGCCAGCAGCTTGGAGGGAGCCGTGAGGCCCCAGCATTTT. It is translated as CASSLEGAVRPQHF. Drawing the rest from reference TRBV5-8 and TRBJ1-5, the complete variable domain is EAGVTQSPTHLIKTRGQQATLRCSPISGHTSVYWYQQALGLGLQFLLWYDEGEERNRGNFPPRFSGRQFPNYSSELNVNALELEDSALYLCASSLEGAVRPQHFGDGTRLSIL.

The chain links TRBV19 to TRBJ1-2; no reliable D call. From germline, CDR1 is LNHDA and CDR2 SQIVND (reference sequence). The CDR3 has 13 residues. With 7 bases removed from V and 2 bases from J, the gap between germline ends came to 11 bases. CDR3 sequence reads: CASTPELNYGYTF. DNA for the CDR3: TGTGCCAGTACTCCAGAACTAAACTATGGCTACACCTTC.